This T cell receptor (beta chain) is from a study of technical replicates of blood from a few donors. Profiling relied on immunoSEQ multiplex PCR, and the TCRdb table lists in-frame clones only, not all of them. The sample yields 50,000 to 70,000 clones, 86% seen once. Trimming took 0 bases from V and 6 from J, leaving 14 bases between them. Germline V gene sequence: CDR1 SEHNR, CDR2 FQNEAQ (reference sequence). The CDR3 spans 15 residues. This clone was counted once. This chain links TRBV7-9 with TRBJ1-1; maybe TRBD1 (5 bases). Sequences were obtained from PBMCs. This clonotype was sampled from a human donor in good health. Some clones in this sample may be carry-over from other donors' samples. Here the CDR3 reads CASSLARGLRPEAFF. The CDR3, as DNA: TGTGCCAGCAGCTTAGCACGGGGACTGAGGCCTGAAGCTTTCTTT.